A single sample is the source of the 16 T cell receptor beta chains below, sequenced in a study of T cells in women clearing cervical HPV infection. The method was immunoSEQ multiplex PCR; TCRdb's version includes in-frame clones alone and lacks a portion of them. The table lists around 13,000 clones. The specimen was blood buffy coat. The receptors stem from a woman aged 18 to 69 with a cervical HPV16 infection that either progressed to CIN3+ or cleared (not recorded which).

A word on this clone: The read finishes 3 residues shy of the CDR3 end, and the germline J gene is used to complete it. The J gene is TRBJ2-3, the V gene TRBV7-1; TRBD2 agrees at 8 bases. TRBV7-1 is given ORF status, its function remaining uncertain. V shed 2 bases and J 1 base; nucleotides not matched to a gene: 23. CDR3 size: 22 residues. Here the CDR3 reads CASSSPIRPTSVGGPCTDTQYF. CDR3 DNA (partial): TGTGCCAGCAGCTCACCTATCCGTCCGACTAGCGTCGGGGGGCCTTGCACAGATACG.

The DNA read from the CDR3 is TGTGCCAGCAGTGTCGGT. Translation gives CASSVG. The full CDR3 sequence reads CASSVGQYF. The rearrangement uses TRBV6-4 and TRBJ2-4; D is undetermined. The read comes to an end 3 residues before the CDR3 does, leaving the germline J gene to fill in the end. The CDR3 extends over 9 amino acids. From germline, CDR1 is MRHNA and CDR2 SNTAGT.

Details on this clone: The read stops 3 residues short of the end of the CDR3; the missing end is completed from the germline J gene. The chain is built from TRBV9 and TRBJ2-1; D perhaps matches TRBD2 (7 bases). Per the germline V gene, CDR1 is SGDLS and CDR2 is YYNGEE. This CDR3 has 16 residues. V was trimmed by 3 bases and J by 6 bases, leaving 19 bases between them. The CDR3 region is CASSARGRENGNEQFF. The sequenced part of the CDR3 DNA is TGTGCCAGCAGCGCTAGGGGGAGGGAAAATGGCAATGAG. Drawing the rest from reference TRBV9 and TRBJ2-1, the complete variable domain is DSGVTQTPKHLITATGQRVTLRCSPRSGDLSVYWYQQSLDQGLQFLIQYYNGEERAKGNILERFSAQQFPDLHSELNLSSLELGDSALYFCASSARGRENGNEQFFGPGTRLTVL.

Details on this clone: The CDR3 end lies 3 residues beyond the end of the read and is filled in from the germline J gene. The chain has TRBV28 and TRBJ1-1, with D maybe TRBD1 (5 bases). The CDR3 runs 13 residues. CDR1 and CDR2 from the germline V gene are MDHEN and SYDVKM. The covered CDR3 bases are TGTGCCAGCAGTCCCTCCGGGGGTGAAAAA. This codes for CASSPSGGEK. The whole CDR3 is CASSPSGGEKAFF.

Concerning this clone itself: Coverage ceases 3 residues before the CDR3 finishes, and the germline J gene fills in the end. This chain links TRBV13 with TRBJ1-1; D not resolved. Trimming cost V 2 bases and J 6 bases, with 16 bases left between them. Germline CDR1 PRHDT, CDR2 FYEKMQ (reference sequence). CDR3 length: 15 amino acids. This chain's CDR3 is CASSLRSGKMAEAFF. CDR3 DNA, as far as it was read: TGTGCCAGCAGCTTAAGGTCGGGGAAGATGGCTGAA. The whole variable domain, remainder taken from reference TRBV13 and TRBJ1-1, is AAGVIQSPRHLIKEKRETATLKCYPIPRHDTVYWYQQGPGQDPQFLISFYEKMQSDKGSIPDRFSAQQFSDYHSELNMSSLELGDSALYFCASSLRSGKMAEAFFGQGTRLTVV.

The sequenced part of the CDR3 DNA is TGTGCCAGACGCGGACAATTGGGGACTGAA. This codes for CARRGQLGTE. In full, the CDR3 is CARRGQLGTEAFF. V usage is TRBV2 and J usage is TRBJ1-1, with D perhaps matching TRBD1 (5 bases). The CDR3 goes on 3 residues after the read ends, and that part is filled in from the germline J gene. Germline loops: CDR1 SNHLY, CDR2 FYNNEI. V was pared by 9 bases and J by 5 bases, with 16 bases between. This CDR3 has 13 residues.

CDR3 DNA, as far as it was read: TGTGCCAGCAGCCCTAACAGGGGAAGTCACAATGAG. Translated, it gives CASSPNRGSHNE. The whole CDR3 protein reads CASSPNRGSHNEQFF. J is TRBJ2-1 and V is TRBV5-6; 7 bases are a match to TRBD1. Read data end 3 residues before the CDR3 end; the end is taken from the germline J gene. The CDR3 is 15 amino acids. Germline V CDR1 and CDR2: SGHDT, YYEEEE. V lost 4 bases and J lost 5; bases outside the gene matches: 9.

Note on this clone: Read data end 3 residues before the CDR3 end; the end is taken from the germline J gene. The chain has TRBV28 and TRBJ2-7; 10 nucleotides agree with TRBD1. V lost 6 bases and J lost 2; bases outside the gene matches: 1. Germline V gene data show CDR1 as MDHEN and CDR2 as SYDVKM. The CDR3 loop spans 13 amino acids. CDR3 DNA, as far as it was read: TGTGCCAGCAGGACAGGGGGCACCTACGAG. It is translated as CASRTGGTYE. The CDR3 reads in full as CASRTGGTYEQYF.

This clone is medium-sized by frequency. The CDR3 end falls 3 residues outside the read, so it is completed with the germline J gene. The rearrangement joins TRBV7-8 to TRBJ1-4, with D possibly TRBD1 on 5 matching bases. The CDR3 contains 14 residues. Between the trimmed V and J ends, which lost 1 base and 5 bases, there was a span of 8 bases. Germline V gene data show CDR1 as SGHVS and CDR2 as FQNEAQ. The CDR3 is CASSLDGGNEKLFF. The part of the CDR3 DNA that was read is TGTGCCAGCAGCTTAGACGGGGGGAATGAAAAA.

As to this clone: The sequence runs out 3 residues before the end of the CDR3; the remainder is reconstructed from the germline J gene. The chain couples TRBV11-1 to TRBJ1-2; D gene unclear. This CDR3 is built from 12 residues. V was cut by 1 base and J by 7 bases, with 7 bases left in between. Germline lookup yields CDR1 SGHAT and CDR2 FQDESV (reference sequence). The CDR3 bases that were read are TGTGCCAGCAGCTTAGAAGGTACTGGC. Translation gives CASSLEGTG. The full CDR3 protein is CASSLEGTGYTF.

On this clone itself: Coverage ceases 3 residues before the CDR3 finishes, and the germline J gene fills in the end. The gene calls are TRBV20-1 and TRBJ1-2; 11 bases fit TRBD1. This CDR3 has 15 residues. The junction had 6 bases not matched to a gene; V was cut back by 2 bases and J by 4 bases. Germline V CDR1 and CDR2: DFQATT, SNEGSKA (reference sequence). The part of the CDR3 DNA that was read is TGCAGTGCTAGAACCCCGGGACAGGGGGGCTATGGC. Encoded protein: CSARTPGQGGYG. The full-length CDR3 reads as CSARTPGQGGYGYTF.

Notes on this clone: Coverage ceases 3 residues before the CDR3 finishes, and the germline J gene fills in the end. This chain uses TRBV9 with TRBJ2-1; D is possibly TRBD2 (6 bases). The germline V gene encodes CDR1 SGDLS and CDR2 YYNGEE. The CDR3 totals 15 residues. Trimming shortened V by 0 bases and J by 3 bases, and 10 bases separated the two germline ends. The CDR3 region is CASSVDGGIYNEQFF. Incomplete CDR3 DNA: TGTGCCAGCAGCGTAGATGGCGGGATCTACAATGAG.

Remarks on this clone: The read ends 3 residues before the CDR3 terminus; that terminus is restored from the germline J gene. V is TRBV6-1 and J is TRBJ1-4; 7 nucleotides agree with TRBD1. The CDR3 runs 15 residues. The ends lost 4 bases at V and 8 bases at J; junction bases unmatched: 10. Per the germline V gene, CDR1 is MNHNS and CDR2 is SASEGT. CDR3 sequence reads: CASSGRTGEGEKLFF. CDR3 DNA, as far as it was read: TGTGCCAGCAGTGGCCGAACAGGGGAAGGAGAAAAA.

A note on this clone: The CDR3 is cut off 3 residues early in the read; its end comes from the germline J gene. V and J are TRBV18 and TRBJ2-1, with 9 bases that match TRBD1. This CDR3 region has 16 residues. Germline CDR1 KGHSH, CDR2 LQKENI. After removal of 3 bases from V and 8 bases from J, the junction contained 11 bases not matched to a gene. CDR3: CASSPVDRGVRDEQFF. CDR3 DNA (partial): TGTGCCAGCTCACCCGTTGACAGGGGGGTTAGGGATGAG.

Concerning this clone: The CDR3 end lies 3 residues beyond the end of the read and is filled in from the germline J gene. This chain joins TRBV29-1 and TRBJ2-2; possibly TRBD1 for D (5 bases). This CDR3 has 14 residues. Germline-derived CDR1 and CDR2 are SQVTM and ANQGSEA. V was cut by 1 base and J by 0 bases, with 6 bases left in between. CDR3 bases read: TGCAGCGTTGAAGGGACAACGAACACCGGGGAG. It translates to CSVEGTTNTGE. The full CDR3 protein is CSVEGTTNTGELFF.

Turning to this clone: The CDR3 goes on 3 residues after the read ends, and that part is filled in from the germline J gene. The rearrangement links TRBV7-9 to TRBJ1-2; TRBD1 matches 7 bases. This CDR3 has 14 residues. Germline V CDR1 and CDR2: SEHNR, FQNEAQ (reference sequence). Unmatched junction bases numbered 8, after V lost 4 bases and J lost 6 bases. The CDR3 DNA, read in part, is TGTGCCAGCAGCTCCGGAGGCCAGGGGGATGGC. As protein: CASSSGGQGDG. The whole CDR3 sequence reads CASSSGGQGDGYTF.